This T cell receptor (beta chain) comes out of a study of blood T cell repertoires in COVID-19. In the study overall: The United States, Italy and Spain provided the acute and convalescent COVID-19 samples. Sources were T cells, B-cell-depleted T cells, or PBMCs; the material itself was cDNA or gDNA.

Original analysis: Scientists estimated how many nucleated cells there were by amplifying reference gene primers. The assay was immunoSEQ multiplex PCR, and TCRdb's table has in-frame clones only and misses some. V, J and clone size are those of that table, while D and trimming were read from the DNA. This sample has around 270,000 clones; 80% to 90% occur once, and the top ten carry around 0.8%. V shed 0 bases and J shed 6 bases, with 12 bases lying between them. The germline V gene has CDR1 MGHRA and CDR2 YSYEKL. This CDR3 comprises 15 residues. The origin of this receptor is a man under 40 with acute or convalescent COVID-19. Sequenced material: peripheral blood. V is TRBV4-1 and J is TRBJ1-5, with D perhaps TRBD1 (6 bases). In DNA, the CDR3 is TGCGCCAGCAGCCAAGATAGACAGGATAGTCAGCCCCAGCATTTT. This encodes CASSQDRQDSQPQHF.